This is a list of T cell receptor beta chains from one sample in a study of CD8+ T cells in alopecia areata. This table comes from immunoSEQ multiplex PCR, and its TCRdb copy is limited to in-frame clones, with some not included. This table has 45,000 to 70,000 clones, over 95% appearing once. The specimen comprised CD8+ T cells sorted from blood, sampled at week 0. These receptors came from a human donor with alopecia areata. CDR3s include the opening cysteine and the closing phenylalanine or tryptophan. The D gene is left open where the match is weak. Rows may omit the clone size; those that give it use once, few, many or a size class.

j_gene | abundance | d_gene | v_gene | CDR3nt | CDR3aa
TRBJ2-5 | . | TRBD2 | TRBV2 | TGTGCCAGCTTTTCGGGGACTAGCGGGCCGCAAGAGACCCAGTACTTC | CASFSGTSGPQETQYF
TRBJ2-4 | . | . | TRBV7-6 | TGTGCCAGCAGCGTGGGGACTGGGGGGAAAAACATTCAGTACTTC | CASSVGTGGKNIQYF
TRBJ1-1 | . | . | TRBV5-6 | TGTGCCAGCAGCTTGGGTTCAGGGGTAATGAACACTGAAGCTTTCTTT | CASSLGSGVMNTEAFF
TRBJ2-5 | . | TRBD2 | TRBV19 | TGTGCCAGTAGTAGCGGGGACCAGACCGGGGGGGAGACCCAGTACTTC | CASSSGDQTGGETQYF
TRBJ2-7 | . | TRBD1 | TRBV7-2 | TGTGCCAGCAGCTTAGCGACAGGGATGAGCTACGAGCAGTACTTC | CASSLATGMSYEQYF
TRBJ2-1 | . | . | TRBV9 | TGTGCCAGCAGCGTAGGGGGGAGCTACAATGAGCAGTTCTTC | CASSVGGSYNEQFF
TRBJ2-7 | . | . | TRBV7-2 | TGTGCCAGCAGCTTCAGGGTTCAGGGCTCCTACGAGCAGTACTTC | CASSFRVQGSYEQYF
TRBJ2-1 | . | . | TRBV4-3 | TGCGCCAGCAGCCAAGAACCTTTATCACAGGAGCAGTTCTTC | CASSQEPLSQEQFF
TRBJ1-2 | . | TRBD1 | TRBV18 | TGTGCCAGCTCACCCGACAGGGAAGGCGTCTATGGCTACACCTTC | CASSPDREGVYGYTF
TRBJ2-1 | . | . | TRBV4-1 | TGCGCCAGCAGCCAAAGGGGCTCCTACAATGAGCAGTTCTTC | CASSQRGSYNEQFF
TRBJ2-3 | . | . | TRBV14 | TGTGCCAGCAGCCAAGAAGCCATCACAGATACGCAGTATTTT | CASSQEAITDTQYF
TRBJ1-2 | . | . | TRBV7-9 | TGTGCCAGCAGCTCCCCTACTGGCTATGGCTACACCTTC | CASSSPTGYGYTF
TRBJ1-2 | once | TRBD1 | TRBV7-9 | TGTGCCAGCAGCTTGGGGACAGTCAACTATGGCTACACCTTC | CASSLGTVNYGYTF
TRBJ1-2 | . | . | TRBV9 | TGTGCCAGCAGCTACGGGGATGGCTACACCTTC | CASSYGDGYTF
TRBJ1-4 | . | . | TRBV14 | TGTGCCAGCAGCCAAGGGCGCCAGGGTGATTATGGTGAAAAACTGTTTTTT | CASSQGRQGDYGEKLFF
TRBJ2-2 | . | TRBD2 | TRBV23-1 | TGCGCCAGCAGTCAATCAGGGGAGGGGAATGCGGAGCTGTTTTTT | CASSQSGEGNAELFF
TRBJ2-7 | . | . | TRBV7-9 | TGTGCCAGCAGCCATCCAGCGCACCACTACGAGCAGTACTTC | CASSHPAHHYEQYF
TRBJ2-1 | . | TRBD2 | TRBV4-1 | TGCGCCAGCAGCACTCAGACTAGCGCCTACAATGAGCAGTTCTTC | CASSTQTSAYNEQFF
TRBJ2-1 | . | TRBD2 | TRBV4-1 | TGCGCCAGCAGCCAAGGAGCTCTAGCGGGGGGGCTGTTCTTC | CASSQGALAGGLFF
TRBJ2-7 | . | . | TRBV29-1 | TGCAGCGTTGAAGTTACAGATGAAAGCTCCTACGAGCAGTACTTC | CSVEVTDESSYEQYF
TRBJ2-7 | . | . | TRBV27 | TGTGCCAGCAGGCCGGGACTTTACTCCTACGAGCAGTACTTC | CASRPGLYSYEQYF
TRBJ2-3 | . | . | TRBV15 | TGTGCCACCAGTCGTCGCCCCGAAAGCACAGATACGCAGTATTTT | CATSRRPESTDTQYF
TRBJ2-2 | . | TRBD2 | TRBV7-9 | TGTGCCAGCATTGGCCTAGCGGACGCCGGGGAGCTGTTTTTT | CASIGLADAGELFF
TRBJ2-2 | . | . | TRBV27 | TGTGCCAGCAGTTTGGGCAGGAATTTCGGGGAGCTGTTTTTT | CASSLGRNFGELFF
TRBJ1-5 | . | TRBD1 | TRBV6-5 | TGTGCCAGCAGCAAGAACAGGGGTCGGCAGCCCCAGCATTTT | CASSKNRGRQPQHF
TRBJ2-7 | . | . | TRBV6-1 | TGTGCCAGCAGTGAATATCCGGAGACCTACGAGCAGTACTTC | CASSEYPETYEQYF
TRBJ2-5 | . | . | TRBV20-1 | TGCAGTGCCCTAAACCAAGAGACCCAGTACTTC | CSALNQETQYF
TRBJ2-6 | . | . | TRBV18 | TGTGCCAGCTCACCACCGACCTCTGGGGCCAACGTCCTGACTTTC | CASSPPTSGANVLTF
TRBJ1-2 | . | . | TRBV5-1 | TGCGCCAGCAGCTTGACCCGGGACAAACCTAATGGCTACACCTTC | CASSLTRDKPNGYTF